These 11 T cell receptor beta chains came from one sample sequenced in a study of T cell responses to AZD1222 COVID-19 vaccine. Some clones are missing from TCRdb's copy, which holds only in-frame ones; the method was immunoSEQ multiplex PCR. The sample records 63,000 or so clones, approximately 85% being singletons. Material: peripheral blood, obtained on day 0 of AZD1222 vaccination. Source of these receptors: an adult in good health.

The chain combines TRBV9 with TRBJ1-4; possibly TRBD1 for D (5 bases). Germline loops: CDR1 SGDLS, CDR2 YYNGEE. Trimming left V 0 bases short and J 6 bases short, with 15 bases between. The CDR3 is made up of 16 amino acids. CDR3: CASSVATRGSDEKLFF. The DNA of the CDR3 is TGTGCCAGCAGCGTAGCTACTCGGGGGTCGGATGAAAAACTGTTTTTT.

This chain's CDR3 is CASSSQRTYEQYF. CDR3 in DNA: TGTGCCAGCAGCTCACAGAGGACCTACGAGCAGTACTTC. The chain carries TRBV7-8 and TRBJ2-7; D not certain. Deletions cut 4 bases from V and 2 bases from J, with 9 bases between. Germline-derived CDR1 and CDR2 are SGHVS and FQNEAQ. This CDR3 contains 13 residues. Supplemented by reference TRBV7-8 and TRBJ2-7, the full variable domain reads GAGVSQSPRYKVAKRGQDVALRCDPISGHVSLFWYQQALGQGPEFLTYFQNEAQLDKSGLPSDRFFAERPEGSVSTLKIQRTQQEDSAVYLCASSSQRTYEQYFGPGTRLTVT.

The rearrangement uses TRBV5-1 and TRBJ1-3; D not resolved. Germline CDR1 SGHRS, CDR2 YFSETQ. V was clipped by 2 bases and J by 0 bases, with 6 bases between them. The CDR3 length is 14 residues. The CDR3 loop reads CASSFADSGNTIYF. DNA of the CDR3: TGCGCCAGCAGCTTTGCCGACTCTGGAAACACCATATATTTT.

This chain uses TRBV28 with TRBJ1-3; D is uncertain. The CDR3 consists of 15 residues. Trimming took off 5 bases at V and 4 bases at J, with 15 bases between the two ends. From germline, CDR1 is MDHEN and CDR2 SYDVKM. The CDR3 loop reads CASSQPRVSGNTIYF. DNA of the CDR3: TGTGCCAGCAGTCAACCGAGGGTTTCCGGAAACACCATATATTTT. The full variable domain, completed using reference TRBV28 and TRBJ1-3, is DVKVTQSSRYLVKRTGEKVFLECVQDMDHENMFWYRQDPGLGLRLIYFSYDVKMKEKGDIPEGYSVSREKKERFSLILESASTNQTSMYLCASSQPRVSGNTIYFGEGSWLTVV.

In its sample, this clone was seen a few times. DNA for the CDR3: TGTGCCAGCTCACCCATTGCCGGGACAGGGGTCTCTGGAAACACCATATATTTT. It is translated as CASSPIAGTGVSGNTIYF. V and J are TRBV18 and TRBJ1-3; 10 bases agree with TRBD1. The CDR3 runs to 18 residues. CDR1 and CDR2 from the germline V gene are KGHSH and LQKENI. Trimming removed 3 bases from V and 0 bases from J; junction bases left unmatched: 8.

V is TRBV25-1 and J is TRBJ1-2; a weak D match, TRBD1 (6 bases). Trimming took 5 bases from V and 0 from J, leaving 13 bases between them. Germline assignment: CDR1 MGHDK and CDR2 SYGVNS. The CDR3 length is 15 residues. CDR3 nucleotide sequence: TGTGCCAGCAGTCCCGCGGGGGCCCCTAACTATGGCTACACCTTC. Residues: CASSPAGAPNYGYTF.

This chain uses TRBV6-5 with TRBJ1-1, with 7 bases that match TRBD1. V lost 5 bases to trimming and J lost 1 base; unmatched junction nucleotides: 7. The CDR3 sequence is 15 residues long. Germline values: CDR1 MNHEY, CDR2 SVGAGI. The CDR3: CASSPWDSQNTEAFF. The CDR3 nucleotides are TGTGCCAGCAGTCCTTGGGACAGCCAGAACACTGAAGCTTTCTTT.

In DNA form, the CDR3 reads TGTGCCAGCAGCTCCCCCGGGGGGCGCATCGGTGGCTACACCTTC. It is translated as CASSSPGGRIGGYTF. This chain joins TRBV5-4 and TRBJ1-2; a weak D match, TRBD1 (6 bases). V was shortened by 3 bases and J by 7 bases, with 19 bases between the two germline ends. The V gene's germline CDR1 is SGHNT and CDR2 YYREEE (reference sequence). This CDR3 is 15 amino acids long.

The chain joins TRBV5-6 to TRBJ2-7; 8 bases are shared with TRBD2. Germline assignment: CDR1 SGHDT and CDR2 YYEEEE. V lost 0 bases and J lost 1; bases outside the gene matches: 3. The CDR3 length is 15 residues. For the CDR3, the DNA is TGTGCCAGCAGCTTGGGAGGCGGGGGGTCCTACGAGCAGTACTTC. Translation: CASSLGGGGSYEQYF.

The chain couples TRBV27 to TRBJ1-6, with TRBD1 as a possible D gene (5 bases). V lost 1 base and J lost 7, with 14 bases in between. Germline V gene lookup returns CDR1 MNHEY and CDR2 SMNVEV (reference sequence). The CDR3 consists of 16 residues. The CDR3 loop reads CASSLYTGQRNSPLHF. CDR3 DNA: TGTGCCAGCAGTTTATACACAGGTCAAAGAAATTCACCCCTCCACTTT.

Concerning this clone itself: This sample includes further DNA sequences coding for the same CDR3. This rearrangement joins TRBV6-5 to TRBJ1-3; D is undetermined. Germline V gives CDR1 MNHEY, CDR2 SVGAGI. V was cut by 2 bases and J by 4 bases, with 12 bases left in between. This CDR3 region has 15 residues. Here the CDR3 DNA reads TGTGCCAGCAGTTACCGGACTGGTGGGGGAAACACCATATATTTT. As protein: CASSYRTGGGNTIYF.